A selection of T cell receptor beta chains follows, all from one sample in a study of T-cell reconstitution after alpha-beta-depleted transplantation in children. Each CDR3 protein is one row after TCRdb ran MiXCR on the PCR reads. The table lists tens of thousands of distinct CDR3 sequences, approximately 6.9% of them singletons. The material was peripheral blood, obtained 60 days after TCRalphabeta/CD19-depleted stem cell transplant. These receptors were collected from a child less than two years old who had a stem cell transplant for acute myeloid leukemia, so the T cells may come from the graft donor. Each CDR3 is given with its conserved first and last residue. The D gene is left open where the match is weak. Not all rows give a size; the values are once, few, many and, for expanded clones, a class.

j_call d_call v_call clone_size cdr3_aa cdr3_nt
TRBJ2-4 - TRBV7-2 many CASSLRRAYGKYF TGTGCCAGCAGCCTGAGGCGGGCCTATGGGAAATACTTC
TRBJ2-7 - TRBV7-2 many CASSLALRGEQYF TGTGCCAGCAGCTTAGCGCTCAGGGGAGAGCAGTACTTC
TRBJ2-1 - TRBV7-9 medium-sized CASSPRGGSATQFF TGTGCCAGCAGCCCAAGAGGGGGGAGCGCGACCCAGTTCTTC
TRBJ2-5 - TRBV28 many CASSPGLQETQYF TGTGCCAGCAGCCCAGGGTTACAAGAGACCCAGTACTTC
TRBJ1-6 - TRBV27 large CASSFLGVF TGTGCCAGCAGTTTTCTGGGAGTATTT
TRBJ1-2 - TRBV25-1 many CASTRATASDGYTF TGTGCCAGCACCCGAGCCACAGCTTCCGATGGCTACACCTTC
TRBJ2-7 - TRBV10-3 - CAITPGEGGEQYF TGTGCCATCACCCCAGGAGAAGGGGGCGAGCAGTACTTC
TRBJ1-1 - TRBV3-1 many CASSQDPDTEAFF TGTGCCAGCAGCCAAGATCCAGACACTGAAGCTTTCTTT
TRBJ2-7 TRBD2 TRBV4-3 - CASSSGMGLAGGAYEQYF TGCGCCAGCAGCTCCGGAATGGGACTAGCGGGAGGTGCCTACGAGCAGTACTTC
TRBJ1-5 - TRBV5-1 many CASSPWGADQPQHF TGCGCCAGCAGCCCTTGGGGAGCGGATCAGCCCCAGCATTTT
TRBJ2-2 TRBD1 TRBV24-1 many CATSPWGQGSTGELFF TGTGCCACCAGTCCCTGGGGACAGGGGTCCACCGGGGAGCTGTTTTTT
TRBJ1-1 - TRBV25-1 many CASSESLLDKGAFF TGTGCCAGCAGTGAATCCCTCCTTGACAAGGGGGCTTTCTTT
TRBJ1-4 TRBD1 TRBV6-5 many CASSLGTVNEKLFF TGTGCCAGCAGCCTAGGGACAGTTAATGAAAAACTGTTTTTT
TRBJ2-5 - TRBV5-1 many CANRGGFETQYF TGCGCTAATAGAGGGGGTTTTGAGACCCAGTACTTC
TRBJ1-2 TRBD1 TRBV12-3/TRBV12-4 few CASSLQGAIYGYTF TGTGCCAGCAGTTTACAGGGGGCCATCTATGGCTACACCTTC
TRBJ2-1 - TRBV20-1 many CSAAQGSQFHYNEQFF TGCAGTGCCGCGCAGGGGAGCCAATTCCACTACAATGAGCAGTTCTTC
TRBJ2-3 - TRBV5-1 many CASSLGGQSTDTQYF TGCGCCAGCAGCTTGGGGGGACAAAGCACAGATACGCAGTATTTT
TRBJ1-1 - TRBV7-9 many CASSGRKPNTEAFF TGTGCCAGCAGCGGACGGAAGCCGAACACTGAAGCTTTCTTT
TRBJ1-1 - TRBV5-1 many CASSWRGRVESTEAFF TGCGCCAGCAGCTGGAGGGGGAGGGTGGAGTCCACTGAAGCTTTCTTT
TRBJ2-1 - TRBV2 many CASSQDRNEQFF TGTGCCAGCAGCCAAGACAGAAATGAGCAGTTCTTC
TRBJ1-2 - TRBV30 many CAWSVRRDGYTF TGTGCCTGGAGTGTACGTAGGGATGGCTACACCTTC
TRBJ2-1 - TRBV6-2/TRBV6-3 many CASSSGRYNEQFF TGTGCCAGCAGTTCCGGACGGTACAATGAGCAGTTCTTC
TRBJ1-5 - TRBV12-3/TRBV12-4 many CASSRANQPQHF TGTGCCAGCAGTAGGGCGAATCAGCCCCAGCATTTT
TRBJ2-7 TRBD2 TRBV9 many CASSVGGEGSSYEQYF TGTGCCAGCAGCGTAGGTGGGGAGGGTAGCTCCTACGAGCAGTACTTC
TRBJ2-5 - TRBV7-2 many CASSGMGQETQYF TGTGCCAGCAGCGGCATGGGGCAAGAGACCCAGTACTTC
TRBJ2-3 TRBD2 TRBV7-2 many CARGLAGGGDTQYF TGTGCCAGGGGACTAGCGGGAGGAGGAGATACGCAGTATTTT
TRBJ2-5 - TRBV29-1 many CSVLPGLSRETQYF TGCAGCGTTCTCCCGGGACTTTCAAGGGAGACCCAGTACTTC
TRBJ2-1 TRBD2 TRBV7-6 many CASSLAGGRNEQFF TGTGCCAGCAGCTTAGCGGGAGGGCGGAATGAGCAGTTCTTC
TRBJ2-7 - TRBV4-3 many CASSLFRDGFSYEQYF TGCGCCAGCAGCCTTTTCCGGGACGGCTTCTCCTACGAGCAGTACTTC
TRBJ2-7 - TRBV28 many CASSLGVWGYEQYF TGTGCCAGCAGTTTGGGGGTCTGGGGCTACGAGCAGTACTTC
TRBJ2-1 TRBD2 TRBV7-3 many CASSLSSGSRNEQFF TGTGCCAGCAGTTTATCTAGCGGGAGTAGGAATGAGCAGTTCTTC
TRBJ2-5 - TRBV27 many CASSLGGVVETQYF TGTGCCAGCAGTTTAGGGGGCGTCGTGGAGACCCAGTACTTC
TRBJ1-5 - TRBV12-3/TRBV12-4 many CASGQGNQPQHF TGTGCCAGCGGCCAGGGGAATCAGCCCCAGCATTTT
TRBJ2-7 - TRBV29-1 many CSGLRGISDEQYF TGCAGCGGCCTCCGAGGGATCTCGGACGAGCAGTACTTC
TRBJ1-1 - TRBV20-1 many CSAPHGGAFF TGCAGTGCCCCCCACGGGGGAGCTTTCTTT
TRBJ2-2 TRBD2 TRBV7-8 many CASSPPILAGVSGELFF TGTGCCAGCAGCCCTCCCATCCTAGCGGGAGTTTCCGGGGAGCTGTTTTTT
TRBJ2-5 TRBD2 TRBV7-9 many CASSGTSGTVTQYF TGTGCCAGCAGCGGGACTAGCGGGACGGTGACCCAGTACTTC
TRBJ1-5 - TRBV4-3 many CASSQDDPRDISNQPQHF TGCGCCAGCAGCCAAGACGATCCGAGGGACATAAGCAATCAGCCCCAGCATTTT
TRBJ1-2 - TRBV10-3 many CAISESRGASYGYTF TGTGCCATCAGTGAGTCGAGGGGGGCGAGCTATGGCTACACCTTC
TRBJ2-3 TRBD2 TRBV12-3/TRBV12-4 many CASRTSGGATDTQYF TGTGCCAGCAGGACTAGCGGGGGGGCCACAGATACGCAGTATTTT
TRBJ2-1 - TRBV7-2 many CASSLVPREQFF TGTGCCAGCAGCTTAGTCCCCCGTGAGCAGTTCTTC
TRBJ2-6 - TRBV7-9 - CASSPLQGSGANVLTF TGTGCCAGCAGCCCCCTCCAGGGTAGTGGGGCCAACGTCCTGACTTTC
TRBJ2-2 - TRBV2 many CASIQTRETGELFF TGTGCCAGCATCCAGACCCGAGAAACCGGGGAGCTGTTTTTT